Included here is one TCR beta chain sequence, with context. No antigen is known for it. No much larger clone is present one base from it, and per-base qualities are unavailable. High-throughput TCR beta sequencing profiled peripheral blood CD8+ and CD4+ T cells from healthy donors, Susac syndrome patients and multiple sclerosis patients. The Susac syndrome patients fulfilled recently defined diagnostic criteria for definite or probable disease. Bulk CD8+ and CD4+ T cells were purified by magnetic negative isolation, whereas CD8+ TEMRA cells were enriched by FACS. Blood was collected in EDTA tubes and processed within 24 hours, with PBMCs isolated through density gradient centrifugation. PBMCs intended for TCR sequencing were frozen in liquid nitrogen and were later thawed in a 37 degrees C water bath. The sorted or isolated CD4+, CD8+ and CD8+ TEMRA cells had a purity of 90% or higher. RNA was extracted with the RNeasy kit and roughly 0.45 to 1 ug was reverse transcribed using random hexamers. The immunoSEQ multiplex PCR assay, which covers 54 Vbeta and 13 Jbeta segments, was used to amplify TCR beta CDR3 regions. To correct PCR amplification bias, a synthetic template baseline was used for both primer optimization and computational correction. Per the authors' processing: Only productive sequences were kept, with reads annotated to V, D and J genes according to IMGT and analyzed in immunoSEQ Analyzer. To calculate clonality, Shannon entropy was normalized by log2 of the number of productive unique sequences and then subtracted from one. Public and private clones were assessed among the 100 most prevalent clones of each patient and control. Susac-specific clones were defined as absent from healthy and MS cohorts, about 1,100 published viral clones and other ImmuneACCESS disease sequences. TCRdb reran the public reads through fastp at Q25 and MiXCR, keeping productive beta chains. Identical CDR3 protein sequences are pooled into one entry, listed with their most common genes and DNA. The V and J calls were determined by TCRdb, not by the authors. Within this sample are some 140,000 distinct CDR3 sequences, with roughly 94% of them counted one time only. Jointly, the top ten make up under 0.2% of the sample.

The data are from a study of CD8 T cells in Susac syndrome (dated by TCRdb to between 2019 and 2020). For the wider study: Of the Susac syndrome patients who were sequenced, roughly 8 were in clinical remission while about six had clinically active disease. Susac syndrome patients were therapy-naive, on corticosteroids (some also receiving IVIg), or on IVIg alone at blood withdrawal. The study used repertoire sequencing to test whether antigen drove CD8+ T cell activation and differentiation in Susac syndrome. Clonality of the CD8+ T cell repertoire was compared between over ten healthy donors, about 14 Susac syndrome patients and 15 or so multiple sclerosis patients.

Results and caveats for the whole study, not just this receptor: In the total CD8+ and CD8+ TEMRA repertoires, around 15 and five Susac-specific public clones, respectively, were identified. Clonal expansion was observed in Susac syndrome CD8+ repertoires, with the highest expansion in CD8+ TEMRA cells and greater expansion in clinically active than in remitting patients. The number of individuals in the TCR sequencing and HLA analysis was recognized as being relatively small.

CDR1 and CDR2, per the germline V gene, are MGHDK and SYGVNS. Reading from cysteine to phenylalanine, the CDR3 counts 16 amino acids. Only CDR3 DNA remains: 48 bases, in frame from the first base. V is shortened by 0 bases, J by 3 bases, and the region joining them spans 14 bases. This TCR derives from a human donor with Susac syndrome. Sequencing used CD8+ T cells from PBMCs. The chain couples TRBV25-1 to TRBJ1-1, with the D gene uncertain. The CDR3 reads as follows: CASSEYYPGQDTEAFF. The sequenced DNA is TGTGCCAGCAGTGAATATTACCCAGGCCAGGACACTGAAGCTTTCTTT.